This TCR beta chain was profiled in a study of CD8+ T cells in alopecia areata (dated by TCRdb to about 2018). Context from the whole study: Treated patients were enrolled in an open-label pilot trial of oral tofacitinib at 5 to 10 mg twice daily for moderate-to-severe alopecia areata. Tofacitinib was administered for 6 to 18 months, and 6 months of follow-up off drug were then conducted to assess delayed response and recurrence. For the treated patients, the SALT score, which quantifies what percentage of scalp surface area is affected, served as the measure of disease severity. The study used high-throughput TCRbeta sequencing to examine T cell clonal expansion in alopecia areata, in both the C3H/HeJ mouse model and human patients. In humans, TCRbeta sequencing was performed on scalp tissue and on sorted CD4+ and CD8+ peripheral blood T cells from healthy controls and from patients with patchy or totalis/universalis alopecia areata. Biopsies were taken from tofacitinib-treated patients at baseline and again at 4 and 24 weeks into treatment, and several of those patients also had a later scalp biopsy. Clonality in the scalp was compared among normal scalp (n=4), patchy alopecia areata scalp (n=8), and alopecia totalis/universalis scalp (n=8). The RNA source kit depended on sample type: the PAXgene miRNA kit for fixed scalp, the miRNeasy kit for PBMCs, and the RNeasy kit for mouse skin. TCRbeta CDR3 regions were amplified by immunoSEQ multiplex PCR using 35 Vbeta forward and 13 Jbeta reverse primers.

The sample's treatment or condition label, in plain terms: oral pan-JAK inhibitor, 5-10 mg twice daily. Lesional scalp punch biopsies and peripheral blood were obtained from alopecia areata patients. PBMCs were isolated by density centrifugation and stained for CD3, CD4 and CD8, and CD4+ and CD8+ T cells were sorted on a FACSAria. Measured from the cysteine to the phenylalanine, the CDR3 is 14 residues long. This entry keeps only the CDR3 DNA: 42 bases, framed from base 1. V was cut back by 3 bases and J by 5 bases, leaving a gap of 14 bases between them. Reading the germline V gene gives CDR1 SGHDT and CDR2 YYEEEE. As for this clone: Its antigen is not yet known. No qualities accompany the bases; no much larger clone lies one base away.

The library was prepared using the immunoSEQ multiplex PCR assay. RNA was extracted from all samples and reverse transcribed into cDNA, which served as template for TCR sequencing. SuperScript III was used to make first-strand cDNA, primed with a 2:1 mix of oligo-dT and random hexamers. Amplification bias was assessed with a synthetic immune receptor repertoire, and residual bias was removed computationally. The source study handled its data this way. After raw reads were preprocessed to remove errors, the CDR3 was defined following IMGT conventions as running from the conserved cysteine to phenylalanine. To get clonality, Shannon entropy was normalized by log2 of the number of productive unique TCRs and the result was subtracted from 1. Scalp TCRbeta sequences were cross-referenced with sorted blood CD4 and CD8 repertoires so that the CD4 or CD8 identity of scalp clones could be inferred. Sourced from immuneACCESS, this table was stored by TCRdb with only in-frame sequences that have V and J called. A share of the clones is absent; for the studies checked, an unresolved V gene accounts for under half, and the remainder has no known explanation. V and J calls and clone size are those listed in that table; D and trimming were worked out from the DNA. The sample includes about 170,000 clones, with less than 75% observed a single time. Clones ranked in the top ten supply approximately 16% of the sample.

General conclusions and limits of the study: Shared TCR sequences between patients were less evident than in mice, which may be partly attributable to HLA diversity in the patient population. During tofacitinib treatment, many expanded lesional clones stuck around in both scalp and blood, and this persistence may partly explain why relapse happens after treatment is stopped. Lesional scalp, especially in alopecia totalis/universalis, showed higher clonality and more expanded CD8+ clones than normal scalp, suggesting antigenic drive. Unlike mouse skin, where gammadelta T cells dominate, normal human skin contains resident alphabeta T cells that get sequenced too, which complicates analysis of the scalp TCR repertoire. The treated cohort was small, with a single nonresponder, so links between baseline CD8+ expansion and response need larger studies. Scalp clonality and the number of expanded CD8+ clones among the top 100 scalp clones were significantly decreased by tofacitinib.

The sequence is built from TRBV5-6 and TRBJ2-5; TRBD1 could be the D gene, as 6 bases match. Sequenced here: CD4+ T cells sorted from blood, sampled at approximately week 60, from a patient treated with tofacitinib. This TCR derives from a human donor with alopecia areata. The CDR3 has the sequence CASSSDSRFETQYF. The DNA sequence reads TGTGCCAGCAGCTCGGACAGCCGTTTCGAGACCCAGTACTTC.